This T cell receptor beta chain was sequenced in a study of blood T cell repertoires in COVID-19 (dated by TCRdb to about 2020). About the study as a whole: Samples covering the acute and convalescent phases of COVID-19 were provided by collaborators in the United States, Italy and Spain. The samples were drawn from the first 160 participants of the ongoing ImmuneRACE study and from 1,200 or so subjects provided by 6 global collaborators. Nearly every sample came with metadata listing a de-identified subject ID, COVID-19 status, age in years and sex. Deeply sampled blood TCRbeta repertoires from subjects exposed to, actively infected with, or recovered from COVID-19 were included in the dataset. The repertoires were released in a freely available public database intended as a resource for research on the immune response to SARS-CoV-2. The material from the prospective study consisted of cDNA or gDNA derived from T cells, B-cell-depleted T cells, or PBMCs. Where available, HLA class I and class II types were obtained from metadata supplied by the sample provider rather than from assay-based typing. Paper-wide results and their limitations: Clinical and demographic metadata were provided uncurated, with the amount varying by source and participant.

With respect to this clone: Its target antigen remains unknown. Base qualities were left out, and no much larger clone turns up one base away.

Collaborating institutions collected whole blood in K2EDTA tubes following their own protocols. Collaborator samples were shipped for TCRbeta analysis as frozen whole blood, isolated PBMCs, or DNA extracted from either sample type. TCRbeta CDR3 regions were amplified from genomic DNA by means of the immunoSEQ Assay, a bias-controlled multiplex PCR. The study's own analysis went as follows. The number of nucleated cells in each sample was estimated from the amplification of reference gene primers within the assay. Sequence reads were collapsed and filtered to measure the absolute abundance of every unique TCRbeta CDR3 rearrangement. For each sample, productive Simpson clonality was calculated by taking the square root of Simpson's diversity index across productive rearrangements. Sourced from immuneACCESS, this table was stored by TCRdb with only in-frame sequences that have V and J called. A share of the clones is absent; for the studies checked, an unresolved V gene accounts for under half, and the remainder has no known explanation. That table furnishes V, J and clone size, whereas the DNA furnished D and trimming. Here the sample has about 150,000 clones; approximately 84% occur a single time. The top ten hold roughly 2.2% of the sample.

There are 15 amino acids in the CDR3, from cysteine to phenylalanine inclusive. The CDR3 DNA has 45 bases and is translated from base 1. Taken from the germline V gene, the CDR1 and CDR2 loops are ENHRY and SYGVKD. V lost 6 bases and J lost 8 bases; the stretch between them is 20 bases long. This receptor was taken from a man between 65 and 85 years old with acute or convalescent COVID-19. This chain joins TRBV10-3 to TRBJ2-1; the D gene is perhaps TRBD1, on 6 matching bases. Sequencing input: peripheral blood. At the DNA level, the sequence is TGTGCCATCAGCGGGGTAGGGGGAAGGGGCGATGAGCAGTTCTTC. This codes for CAISGVGGRGDEQFF.